This T cell receptor beta chain is from a study of shared T cell receptors in the human thymus. Here immunoSEQ multiplex PCR was the method, and the copy in TCRdb shows in-frame clones only, minus some. Among some 700,000 clones listed, 85% to 90% were seen once. Germline-derived CDR1 and CDR2 are SQVTM and ANQGSEA. The CDR3 runs to 15 residues. The V gene end was trimmed by 4 bases and the J gene end by 7 bases; junction bases not matched to a gene: 14. This sample was shared with a second study, whose subject was human thymus T cells. That work contributes: Each of the donors was a healthy Finnish infant who was undergoing open corrective cardiac surgery for congenital heart defects. Resections from corrective heart surgery provided thymus tissue. What appeared biased in thymic and blood repertoires was the usage of V and J genes. Unrelated individuals were reported by related research to share highly overlapping thymic repertoires.

Sequencing was done on a sample of thymocytes. The receptor was isolated from a boy younger than two with a congenital heart defect. The rearrangement joins TRBV29-1 to TRBJ2-7, with TRBD2 matching 9 bases. Here the CDR3 DNA reads TGCAGCGTTGTCCTCTGGCGCGGGAGGGCCGATGAGCAGTACTTC. Translating gives CSVVLWRGRADEQYF.